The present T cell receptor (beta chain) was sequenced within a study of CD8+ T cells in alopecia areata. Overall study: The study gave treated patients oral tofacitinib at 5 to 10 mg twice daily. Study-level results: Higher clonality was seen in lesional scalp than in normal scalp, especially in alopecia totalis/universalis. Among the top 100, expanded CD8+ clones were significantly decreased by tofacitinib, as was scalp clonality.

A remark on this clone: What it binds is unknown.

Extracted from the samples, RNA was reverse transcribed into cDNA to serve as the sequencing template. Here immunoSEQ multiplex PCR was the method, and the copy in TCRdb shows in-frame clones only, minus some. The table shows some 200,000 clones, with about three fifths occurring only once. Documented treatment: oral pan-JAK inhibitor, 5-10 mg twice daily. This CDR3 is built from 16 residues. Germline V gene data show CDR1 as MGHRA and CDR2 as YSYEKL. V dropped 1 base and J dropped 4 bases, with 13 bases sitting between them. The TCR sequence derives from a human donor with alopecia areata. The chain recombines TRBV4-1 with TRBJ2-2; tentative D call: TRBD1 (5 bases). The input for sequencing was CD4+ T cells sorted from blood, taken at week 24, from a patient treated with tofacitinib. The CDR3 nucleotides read TGCGCCAGCAGCCAAGGGTTGCAGGGTGTCACCGGGGAGCTGTTTTTT. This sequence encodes CASSQGLQGVTGELFF.